This section outlines one TCR beta chain sequence together with its context. Its specificity is not known. These data originate in a study of T-cell reconstitution after alpha-beta-depleted transplantation in children. Study findings and constraints: Roughly two months post-transplant, alpha-beta T cells reportedly originated from several hundred graft clones that had expanded. The study traced high day-60 TCRbeta diversity in some patients to surviving recipient T cells and thymic progenitors. Diversity and T-cell counts at one year after transplant derived mostly from new T cells.

Deletions cut 4 bases from V and 4 bases from J, with 17 bases between. There are 15 residues in the CDR3. The germline V gene encodes CDR1 SGHAT and CDR2 FQNNGV. Unique molecular identifiers tagged the TCRbeta library. TCRdb recomputed calls from the PCR reads with MiXCR, one row per CDR3 protein. The sample lists hundreds of thousands of distinct CDR3 sequences, approximately 12% occurring once. The input for sequencing was PBMCs, mostly from graft donor cells, taken 360 days after TCRalphabeta/CD19-depleted stem cell transplant. The TCR was taken from a male patient aged 5 to 17 who had a stem cell transplant for acute myeloid leukemia, so the T cells may come from the graft donor. The chain recombines TRBV11-2 with TRBJ2-7; D could derive from TRBD1 or TRBD2 (6 bases each). CDR3 nucleotides: TGTGCCAGCAGCTCCCTGGCGGGGCAGGGGTACGAGCAGTACTTC. This sequence encodes CASSSLAGQGYEQYF.